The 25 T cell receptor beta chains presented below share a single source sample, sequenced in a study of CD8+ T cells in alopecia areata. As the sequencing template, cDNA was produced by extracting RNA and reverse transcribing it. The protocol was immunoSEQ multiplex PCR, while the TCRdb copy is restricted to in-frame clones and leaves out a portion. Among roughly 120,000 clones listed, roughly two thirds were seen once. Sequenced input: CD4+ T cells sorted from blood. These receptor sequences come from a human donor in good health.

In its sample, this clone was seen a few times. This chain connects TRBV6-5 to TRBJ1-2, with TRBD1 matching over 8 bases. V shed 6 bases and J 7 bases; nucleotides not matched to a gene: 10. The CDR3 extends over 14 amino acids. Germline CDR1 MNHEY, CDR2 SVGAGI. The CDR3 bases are TGTGCCAGCAGGAAATCGGACAGGGTGGGTGGCTACACCTTC. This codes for CASRKSDRVGGYTF.

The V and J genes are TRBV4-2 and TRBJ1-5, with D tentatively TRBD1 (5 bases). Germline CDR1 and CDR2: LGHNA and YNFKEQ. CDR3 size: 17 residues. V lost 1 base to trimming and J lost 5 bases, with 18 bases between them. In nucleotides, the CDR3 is TGTGCCAGCAGCCAAGTTTCGCAGGGAGCCAGGGATCAGCCCCAGCATTTT. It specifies CASSQVSQGARDQPQHF.

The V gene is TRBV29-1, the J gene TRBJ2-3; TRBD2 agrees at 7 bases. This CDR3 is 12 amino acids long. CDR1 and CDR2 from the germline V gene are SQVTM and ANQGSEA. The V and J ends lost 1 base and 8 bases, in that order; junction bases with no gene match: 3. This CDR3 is CSVEGGGSTQYF. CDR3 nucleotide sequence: TGCAGCGTTGAAGGGGGAGGGAGTACGCAGTATTTT.

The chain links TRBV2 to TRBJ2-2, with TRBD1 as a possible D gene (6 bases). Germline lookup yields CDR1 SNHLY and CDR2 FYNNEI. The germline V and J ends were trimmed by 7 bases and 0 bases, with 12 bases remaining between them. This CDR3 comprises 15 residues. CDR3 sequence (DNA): TGTGCCAGCATGGGACATCGAGCGAACACCGGGGAGCTGTTTTTT. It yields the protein CASMGHRANTGELFF. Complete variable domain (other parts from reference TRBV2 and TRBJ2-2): EPEVTQTPSHQVTQMGQEVILRCVPISNHLYFYWYRQILGQKVEFLVSFYNNEISEKSEIFDDQFSVERPDGSNFTLKIRSTKLEDSAMYFCASMGHRANTGELFFGEGSRLTVL.

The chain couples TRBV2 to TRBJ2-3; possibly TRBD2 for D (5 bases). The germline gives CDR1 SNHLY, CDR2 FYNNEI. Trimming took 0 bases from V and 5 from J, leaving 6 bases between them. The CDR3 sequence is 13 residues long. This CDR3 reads CASSEARGDTQYF. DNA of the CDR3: TGTGCCAGCAGTGAAGCACGGGGAGATACGCAGTATTTT.

The CDR3, as DNA: TGTGCCAGCAGTGACAGGGGCACAGATACGCAGTATTTT. Protein sequence: CASSDRGTDTQYF. The V gene is TRBV25-1, the J gene TRBJ2-3, with D maybe TRBD1 (5 bases). This CDR3 is built from 13 residues. The germline gives CDR1 MGHDK, CDR2 SYGVNS. The V gene lost 3 bases and the J gene lost 1 base, with 5 bases spanning the gap.

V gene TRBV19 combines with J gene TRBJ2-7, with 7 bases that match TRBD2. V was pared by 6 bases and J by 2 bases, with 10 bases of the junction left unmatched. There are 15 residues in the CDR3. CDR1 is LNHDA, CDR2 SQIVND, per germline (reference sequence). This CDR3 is CASSAGEGLTYEQYF. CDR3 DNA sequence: TGTGCCAGTAGCGCCGGGGAGGGGCTCACCTACGAGCAGTACTTC.

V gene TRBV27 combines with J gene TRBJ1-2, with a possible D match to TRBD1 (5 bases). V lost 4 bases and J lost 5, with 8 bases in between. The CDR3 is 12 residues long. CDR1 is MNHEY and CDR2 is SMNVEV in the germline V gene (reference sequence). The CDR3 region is CASSSTAYGYTF. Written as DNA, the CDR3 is TGTGCCAGCAGTTCGACAGCTTATGGCTACACCTTC.

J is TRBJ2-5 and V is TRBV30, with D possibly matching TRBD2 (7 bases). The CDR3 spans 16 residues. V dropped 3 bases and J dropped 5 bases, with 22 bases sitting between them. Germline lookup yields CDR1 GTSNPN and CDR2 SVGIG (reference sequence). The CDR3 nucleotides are TGTGCCTGGAGCAGATCGGCGGGGGCCTCCGGGGAGACCCAGTACTTC. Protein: CAWSRSAGASGETQYF.

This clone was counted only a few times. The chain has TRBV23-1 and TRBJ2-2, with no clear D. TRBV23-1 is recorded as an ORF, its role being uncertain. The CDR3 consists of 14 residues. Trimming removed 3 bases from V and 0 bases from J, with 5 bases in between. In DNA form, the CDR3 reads TGCGCCAGCAGTCACTTCTCGAACACCGGGGAGCTGTTTTTT. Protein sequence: CASSHFSNTGELFF.

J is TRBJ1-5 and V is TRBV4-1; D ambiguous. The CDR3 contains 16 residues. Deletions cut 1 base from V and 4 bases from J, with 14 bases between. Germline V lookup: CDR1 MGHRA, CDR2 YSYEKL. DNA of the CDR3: TGCGCCAGCAGCCAAGGCGAAGGAAGGGCGAATCAGCCCCAGCATTTT. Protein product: CASSQGEGRANQPQHF.

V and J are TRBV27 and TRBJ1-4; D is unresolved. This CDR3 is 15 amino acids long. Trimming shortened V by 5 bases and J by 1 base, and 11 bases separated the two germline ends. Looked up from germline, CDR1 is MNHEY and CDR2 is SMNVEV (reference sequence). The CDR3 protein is CASSPLTQTNEKLFF. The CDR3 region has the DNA TGTGCCAGCAGTCCCCTGACACAAACTAATGAAAAACTGTTTTTT.

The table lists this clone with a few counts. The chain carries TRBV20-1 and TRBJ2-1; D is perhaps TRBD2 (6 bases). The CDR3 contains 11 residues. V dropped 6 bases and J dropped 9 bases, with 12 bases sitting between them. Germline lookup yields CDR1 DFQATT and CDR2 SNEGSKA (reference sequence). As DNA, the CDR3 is TGCAGTGCGGGGCTAGCGACTGAGCAGTTCTTC. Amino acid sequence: CSAGLATEQFF.

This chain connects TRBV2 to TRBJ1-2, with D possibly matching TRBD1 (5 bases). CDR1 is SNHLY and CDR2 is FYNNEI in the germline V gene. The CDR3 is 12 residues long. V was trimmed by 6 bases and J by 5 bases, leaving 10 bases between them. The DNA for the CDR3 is TGTGCCAGCAGGGAGGGGCAATATGGCTACACCTTC. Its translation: CASREGQYGYTF.

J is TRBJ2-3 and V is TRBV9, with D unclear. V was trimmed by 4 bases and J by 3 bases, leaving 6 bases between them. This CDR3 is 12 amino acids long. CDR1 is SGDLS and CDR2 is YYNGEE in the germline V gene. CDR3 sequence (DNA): TGTGCCAGCAGCCCAAGTACAGATACGCAGTATTTT. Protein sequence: CASSPSTDTQYF.

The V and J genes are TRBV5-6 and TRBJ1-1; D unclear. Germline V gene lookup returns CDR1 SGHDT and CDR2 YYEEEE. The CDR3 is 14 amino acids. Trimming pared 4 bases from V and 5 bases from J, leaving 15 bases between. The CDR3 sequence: CASSPDGRGTEAFF. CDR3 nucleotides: TGTGCCAGCAGCCCCGACGGGCGCGGTACTGAAGCTTTCTTT.

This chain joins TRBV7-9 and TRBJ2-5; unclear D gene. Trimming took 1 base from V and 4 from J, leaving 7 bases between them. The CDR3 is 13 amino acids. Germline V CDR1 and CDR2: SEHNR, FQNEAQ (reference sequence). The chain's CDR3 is CASSLVGAETQYF. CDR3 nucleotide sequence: TGTGCCAGCAGCTTAGTGGGTGCAGAGACCCAGTACTTC.

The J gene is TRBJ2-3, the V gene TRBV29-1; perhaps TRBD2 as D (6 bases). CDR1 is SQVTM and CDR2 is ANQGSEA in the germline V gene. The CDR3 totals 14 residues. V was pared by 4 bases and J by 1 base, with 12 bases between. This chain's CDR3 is CSVVSSGGTDTQYF. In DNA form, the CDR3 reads TGCAGCGTTGTTAGTAGCGGTGGCACAGATACGCAGTATTTT.

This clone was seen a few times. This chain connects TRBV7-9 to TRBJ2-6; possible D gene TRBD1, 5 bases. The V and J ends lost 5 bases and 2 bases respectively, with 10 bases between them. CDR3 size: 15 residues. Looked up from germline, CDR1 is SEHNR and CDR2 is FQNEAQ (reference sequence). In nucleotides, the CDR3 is TGTGCCAGCAGCGCGACAGTTCCTGGGGCCAACGTCCTGACTTTC. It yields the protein CASSATVPGANVLTF. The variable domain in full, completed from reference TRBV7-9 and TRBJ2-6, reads DTGVSQNPRHKITKRGQNVTFRCDPISEHNRLYWYRQTLGQGPEFLTYFQNEAQLEKSRLLSDRFSAERPKGSFSTLEIQRTEQGDSAMYLCASSATVPGANVLTFGAGSRLTVL.

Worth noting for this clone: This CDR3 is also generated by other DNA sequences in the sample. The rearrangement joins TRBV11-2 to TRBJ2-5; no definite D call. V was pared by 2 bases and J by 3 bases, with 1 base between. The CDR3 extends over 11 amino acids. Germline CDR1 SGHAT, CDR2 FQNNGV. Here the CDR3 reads CASSLKETQYF. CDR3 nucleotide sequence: TGTGCCAGCAGCTTAAAAGAGACCCAGTACTTC.

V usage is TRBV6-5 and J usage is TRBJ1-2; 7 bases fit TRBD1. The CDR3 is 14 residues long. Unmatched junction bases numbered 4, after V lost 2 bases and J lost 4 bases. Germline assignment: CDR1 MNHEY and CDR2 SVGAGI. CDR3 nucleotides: TGTGCCAGCAGTTACCGGGACAGCGGCTATGGCTACACCTTC. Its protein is CASSYRDSGYGYTF.

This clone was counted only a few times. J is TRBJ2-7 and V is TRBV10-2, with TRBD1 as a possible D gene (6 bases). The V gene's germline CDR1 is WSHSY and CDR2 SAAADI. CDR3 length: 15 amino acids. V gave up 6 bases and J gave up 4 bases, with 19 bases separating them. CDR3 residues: CASREEQGRQYEQYF. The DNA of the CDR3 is TGCGCCAGCAGAGAAGAACAGGGAAGGCAATACGAGCAGTACTTC.

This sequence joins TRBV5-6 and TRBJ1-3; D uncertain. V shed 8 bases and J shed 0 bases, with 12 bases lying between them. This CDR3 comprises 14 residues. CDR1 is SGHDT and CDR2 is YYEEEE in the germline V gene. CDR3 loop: CASTDSRSGNTIYF. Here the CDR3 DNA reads TGTGCCAGTACTGACTCCCGCTCTGGAAACACCATATATTTT.

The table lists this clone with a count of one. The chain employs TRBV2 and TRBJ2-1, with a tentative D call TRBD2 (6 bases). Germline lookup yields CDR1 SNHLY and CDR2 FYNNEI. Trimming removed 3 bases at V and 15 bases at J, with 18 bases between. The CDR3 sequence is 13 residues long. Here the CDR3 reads CASSDLAGRIWFF. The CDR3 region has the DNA TGTGCCAGCAGTGACTTGGCGGGACGAATTTGGTTCTTC.

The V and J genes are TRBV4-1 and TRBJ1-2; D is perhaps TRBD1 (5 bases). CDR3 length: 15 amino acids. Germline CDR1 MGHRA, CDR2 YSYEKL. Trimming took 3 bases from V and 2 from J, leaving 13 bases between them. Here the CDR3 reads CASSQDDRLNYGYTF. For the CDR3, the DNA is TGCGCCAGCAGCCAGGATGACAGATTAAACTATGGCTACACCTTC.